This entry is about one TCR beta chain. This entry is derived from a study of blood T cell repertoires in COVID-19. V lost 4 bases to trimming and J lost 4 bases; unmatched junction nucleotides: 6. From germline, CDR1 is MNHEY and CDR2 SMNVEV (reference sequence). The CDR3 is made up of 14 amino acids. Profiled with immunoSEQ multiplex PCR; TCRdb holds only in-frame clones, not every one. Among 470,000 or so clones listed, roughly 85% were seen once. Source material: peripheral blood. The sequence was collected from a human donor in a cohort sampled during active COVID-19. This chain uses TRBV27 with TRBJ2-7; 8 bases agree with TRBD1. The CDR3 loop is CASSSQGAQYEQYF. The CDR3 bases are TGTGCCAGCAGTTCTCAGGGGGCCCAATACGAGCAGTACTTC.